This T cell receptor (beta chain) was identified during a study of T cells in localized non-small cell lung cancer. Study observations and caveats: The greatest T cell clonality was found in uninvolved adjacent lung (higher than in tumor). Detection in adjacent lung was observed for a median roughly 55 of the top 100 tumor clones.

This clone was seen many times. The antigen is undetermined. Libraries were prepared by immunoSEQ multiplex PCR; TCRdb keeps only in-frame clonotypes and omits some of them. The profile shows about 39,000 clones, around 75% of them singletons. The source is a woman aged 35 to 70 with stage II squamous cell lung carcinoma. The source material was PBMCs, sampled before any cancer treatment.

CDR3 coding DNA: TGTGCCAGCAGTTTATTCGGGGAGCCGGGAAATGAGCAGTTCTTC. Residues: CASSLFGEPGNEQFF. This chain connects TRBV27 to TRBJ2-1; D is perhaps TRBD2 (5 bases). The germline V and J ends were trimmed by 1 base and 7 bases, with 14 bases remaining between them. Germline CDR1 reads MNHEY; CDR2 reads SMNVEV (reference sequence). This CDR3 has 15 residues.